Below are 5 T cell receptor beta chains sequenced from a single sample in a study of graft-versus-host responses after intestinal transplantation (dated by TCRdb to about 2021). Libraries were built with the immunoSEQ multiplex PCR assay. TCRdb obtained this table from immuneACCESS and retained in-frame rearrangements with V and J assigned. These tables miss some clones; where compared with another copy, unresolved V genes account for less than half of the shortfall, and the remainder is unexplained. In all, the sample holds tens of thousands of clones, and about 90% of those were seen once. Roughly 4% of the sample goes to the ten largest clones. Their recognized antigens are unknown. The time point label, as the study defines it: cells obtained before transplantation from donor or recipient. Sequencing was performed on unstimulated CD8+ T cells sorted from spleen or lymph node cells, taken before transplant. The receptors originated from a human donor who was the organ donor for an intestinal transplant.

This chain links TRBV2 with TRBJ1-2; D is uncertain. V was trimmed by 3 bases and J by 4 bases, leaving 21 bases between them. This CDR3 region has 17 residues. Germline V gives CDR1 SNHLY, CDR2 FYNNEI. In DNA form, the CDR3 reads TGTGCCAGCAGTGATACGTCAGGATCCGTGTACCGCTATGGCTACACCTTC. Protein: CASSDTSGSVYRYGYTF.

Concerning this clone: This CDR3 is also generated by other DNA sequences in the sample. J is TRBJ2-7 and V is TRBV28; tentative D call: TRBD1 (7 bases). This CDR3 has 13 amino acids. The germline gives CDR1 MDHEN, CDR2 SYDVKM. The germline V and J ends were trimmed by 3 bases and 6 bases, with 12 bases remaining between them. DNA for the CDR3: TGTGCCAGCAGTTTCCGACAGGGAGGCGAGCAGTACGTC. Its translation: CASSFRQGGEQYV.

CDR3: CASTPSWRAAKNIQYF. In nucleotides, the CDR3 is TGTGCCAGCACTCCTTCATGGAGGGCAGCCAAAAACATTCAGTACTTC. The J gene is TRBJ2-4, the V gene TRBV13; weak D call: TRBD2 (6 bases). CDR1 is PRHDT, CDR2 FYEKMQ, per germline (reference sequence). The V end was cut by 7 bases, the J end by 0 bases, with 16 bases between. This CDR3 is built from 16 residues.

This chain connects TRBV5-5 to TRBJ2-1, with TRBD1 as a possible D gene (5 bases). Trimming shortened V by 1 base and J by 4 bases, and 12 bases separated the two germline ends. The CDR3 has 15 residues. The germline V gene has CDR1 SGHKS and CDR2 YYEKEE (reference sequence). The CDR3 DNA sequence: TGTGCCAGCAGCTTGACAGGTTCCGGATACAATGAGCAGTTCTTC. This codes for CASSLTGSGYNEQFF.

J is TRBJ2-5 and V is TRBV7-2, with D maybe TRBD2 (6 bases). V was pared by 4 bases and J by 0 bases, with 15 bases between. This CDR3 contains 16 residues. Germline V gene sequence: CDR1 SGHTA, CDR2 FQGNSA. CDR3 in DNA: TGTGCCAGCAGCTGGGAGGAGGGACCAAACCAAGAGACCCAGTACTTC. This translates into CASSWEEGPNQETQYF.